Presented here are 10 T cell receptor beta chains from one specimen sequenced in a study of persistence of HIV-infected CD4 T cells. Antigens of these TCRs are unknown. The stimulus was an HIV-1 Gag 15-mer peptide pool, 0.9 to 1 ug/peptide/mL. Sorted nonresponding memory CD4+ T cells were CD40L-negative, CD69-negative, CD45RO-high. The libraries were made with immunoSEQ version 4 in survey mode. Assay: immunoSEQ multiplex PCR; the TCRdb copy retains only in-frame clones and omits some. Found here are about 39,000 clones, over 65% of them singletons; the top ten hold roughly 5.9%. The sequencing here drew on cultured CD4+ T cells from PBMCs, taken from a patient who received antiretroviral therapy. These receptors were collected from an adult with HIV. The donor label of this sample is uncertain.

This chain links TRBV24-1 with TRBJ2-2, with 9 bases lining up with TRBD2. V shed 4 bases, J shed 6 bases, and the junction held 8 bases outside the gene matches. The CDR3 is made up of 16 amino acids. The germline V gene has CDR1 KGHDR and CDR2 SFDVKD. CDR3 region: CATSDPRASGAGELFF. Written as DNA, the CDR3 is TGTGCCACCAGTGACCCTAGGGCTAGCGGGGCCGGGGAGCTGTTTTTT.

The J gene is TRBJ2-4, the V gene TRBV2; tentatively, D is TRBD2 (6 bases). The germline V gene encodes CDR1 SNHLY and CDR2 FYNNEI. The CDR3 spans 13 residues. V was cut by 8 bases and J by 5 bases, with 13 bases left in between. CDR3 in amino acids: CASGNSGENIQYF. The CDR3 region has the DNA TGTGCCAGCGGGAATAGCGGCGAAAACATTCAGTACTTC.

V and J are TRBV2 and TRBJ1-4, with D maybe TRBD1 (5 bases). CDR3 length: 14 residues. CDR1 is SNHLY, CDR2 FYNNEI, per germline. Trimming cost V 5 bases and J 4 bases, with 11 bases left between them. CDR3 in amino acids: CASSKDRFNEKLFF. For the CDR3, the DNA is TGTGCCAGCAGTAAAGACAGATTTAATGAAAAACTGTTTTTT.

The CDR3 sequence is CASSLGTGTENEKLFF. DNA of the CDR3: TGCGCCAGCAGCTTGGGTACCGGGACAGAGAATGAAAAACTGTTTTTT. The chain recombines TRBV5-1 with TRBJ1-4, with 7 bases fitting TRBD1. V gave up 0 bases and J gave up 5 bases; unmatched junction bases: 7. This CDR3 contains 16 residues. CDR1 and CDR2 (germline): SGHRS, YFSETQ.

The chain employs TRBV2 and TRBJ1-5; 10 bases align to TRBD1. Germline-derived CDR1 and CDR2 are SNHLY and FYNNEI. V was clipped by 6 bases and J by 0 bases; unmatched bases: 2. CDR3 length: 15 amino acids. The DNA of the CDR3 is TGTGCCAGCAGGGGGACAGGGGATAGCAATCAGCCCCAGCATTTT. This encodes CASRGTGDSNQPQHF.

The chain is built from TRBV7-2 and TRBJ2-7, with D perhaps TRBD1 or TRBD2 (5 bases each). CDR3 length: 13 amino acids. The V gene lost 5 bases and the J gene lost 1 base, with 9 bases spanning the gap. Germline lookup yields CDR1 SGHTA and CDR2 FQGNSA. This CDR3 reads CASSRDGSYEQYF. In DNA, the CDR3 is TGTGCCAGCAGCAGGGACGGATCCTACGAGCAGTACTTC.

The chain links TRBV20-1 to TRBJ2-2; D gene unclear. The CDR3 runs to 14 residues. V lost 3 bases to trimming and J lost 5 bases, with 13 bases between them. From germline, CDR1 is DFQATT and CDR2 SNEGSKA (reference sequence). CDR3 sequence: CSASVASETGELFF. For the CDR3, the DNA is TGCAGTGCTAGTGTTGCTTCTGAAACCGGGGAGCTGTTTTTT.

This clone was counted once. This CDR3 is CASSALGMRGGPRNEQFF. The CDR3, as DNA: TGTGCCAGCAGCGCTCTAGGGATGCGGGGGGGCCCTAGGAATGAGCAGTTCTTC. The chain carries TRBV7-2 and TRBJ2-1, with 9 bases lining up with TRBD2. The CDR3 length is 18 residues. With 5 bases clipped from V and 7 bases from J, the junction kept 18 bases outside the gene matches. Germline V gene sequence: CDR1 SGHTA, CDR2 FQGNSA.

The sample holds a few counts of this clone. CDR3 sequence (DNA): TGTGCCAGCAGTTTACACCGCTCCTACGAGCAGTACTTC. Translation: CASSLHRSYEQYF. The rearrangement uses TRBV12-3 or TRBV12-4 and TRBJ2-7; the D is unclear. The V end lost 2 bases, the J end lost 0 bases, and 5 bases lay between the germline ends. The CDR3 has 13 amino acids.

The rearrangement joins TRBV29-1 to TRBJ1-5, with TRBD1 matching 9 bases. The CDR3 length is 13 residues. With 5 bases clipped from V and 4 bases from J, the junction kept 3 bases outside the gene matches. Germline-derived CDR1 and CDR2 are SQVTM and ANQGSEA. The CDR3 DNA reads TGCAGCGTTATTGGACAGGGGAATCAGCCCCAGCATTTT. Translation: CSVIGQGNQPQHF.